The next 25 T cell receptor beta chains were all read from a single sample in a study of blood T cell repertoires in COVID-19. TCRdb's copy holds only in-frame clones and misses some; the assay was immunoSEQ multiplex PCR. This sample has roughly 200,000 clones, with roughly 80% found just once. The specimen was peripheral blood. The receptors were gathered from a woman in her sixties or seventies with acute or convalescent COVID-19.

This clone was counted only a few times. J is TRBJ2-1 and V is TRBV5-1; TRBD1 is a possible D gene (6 bases). Per the germline V gene, CDR1 is SGHRS and CDR2 is YFSETQ. The CDR3 spans 15 residues. Deletions cut 0 bases from V and 4 bases from J, with 11 bases between. In nucleotides, the CDR3 is TGCGCCAGCAGCTTGGTGGGGGCCCGATACAATGAGCAGTTCTTC. This sequence encodes CASSLVGARYNEQFF.

The chain recombines TRBV12-3 or TRBV12-4 with TRBJ1-2; TRBD1 aligns across 8 bases. The CDR3 sequence is 13 residues long. The trim removed 4 bases at V and 8 bases at J, leaving 6 bases unmatched. The CDR3 coding sequence is TGTGCCAGCAGTTCCCTAGGACAGGGCGGCTACACCTTC. Encoded protein: CASSSLGQGGYTF.

The sample holds a few counts of this clone. The V call is TRBV29-1, the J call TRBJ1-1; 10 nucleotides align to TRBD1. The ends lost 4 bases at V and 8 bases at J; junction bases unmatched: 16. The CDR3 contains 16 residues. Looked up from germline, CDR1 is SQVTM and CDR2 is ANQGSEA. This CDR3 is CSVARTGGTALSEAFF. DNA of the CDR3: TGCAGCGTTGCTCGGACAGGGGGAACAGCTCTCTCAGAAGCTTTCTTT.

The chain carries TRBV4-1 and TRBJ2-2, with D possibly matching TRBD2 (6 bases). Trimming pared 1 base from V and 4 bases from J, leaving 7 bases between. The CDR3 has 14 residues. The germline gives CDR1 MGHRA, CDR2 YSYEKL. CDR3 in DNA: TGCGCCAGCAGCCAAGTAGCGGCCACCGGGGAGCTGTTTTTT. Translated: CASSQVAATGELFF.

V gene TRBV5-1 combines with J gene TRBJ2-5, with 8 nucleotides matching TRBD2. Trimming cost V 0 bases and J 3 bases; bases outside gene matches: 4. The germline V gene encodes CDR1 SGHRS and CDR2 YFSETQ. This CDR3 is 15 amino acids long. In DNA form, the CDR3 reads TGCGCCAGCAGCTTGGGACTAGCGCTCAAAGAGACCCAGTACTTC. Amino acid sequence: CASSLGLALKETQYF.

This chain uses TRBV7-6 with TRBJ2-2; the match to TRBD1 covers 7 bases. CDR1 and CDR2 from the germline V gene are SGHVS and FNYEAQ. V trimming: 0 bases; J trimming: 4 bases; junction bases outside the gene matches: 2. This CDR3 spans 15 amino acids. The CDR3 nucleotides read TGTGCCAGCAGCTTAGCCCAGGGGGTCACCGGGGAGCTGTTTTTT. It encodes CASSLAQGVTGELFF.

The chain joins TRBV5-4 to TRBJ2-3, with D possibly being TRBD2 (6 bases). Looked up from germline, CDR1 is SGHNT and CDR2 is YYREEE (reference sequence). With 0 bases removed from V and 2 bases from J, the gap between germline ends came to 10 bases. The CDR3 extends over 15 amino acids. The CDR3 DNA reads TGTGCCAGCAGCTTGGATGCGGGGATCACAGATACGCAGTATTTT. Translated, it gives CASSLDAGITDTQYF.

The genes are TRBV7-9 and TRBJ2-5; possibly TRBD2 for D (5 bases). The ends were cut back, 4 bases at V and 4 bases at J, with 13 bases in the middle. The CDR3 spans 14 residues. Germline assignment: CDR1 SEHNR and CDR2 FQNEAQ (reference sequence). This CDR3 is CASSSRRGVETQYF. In DNA form, the CDR3 reads TGTGCCAGCAGCTCCCGCCGGGGAGTAGAGACCCAGTACTTC.

This clone showed up many times. This chain uses TRBV2 with TRBJ1-1; 8 nucleotides agree with TRBD1. Germline values: CDR1 SNHLY, CDR2 FYNNEI. The J segment lost 1 base and the V segment lost 10 bases, leaving 2 bases of the junction unmatched. The length of the CDR3 is 12 residues. The CDR3 coding sequence is TGTGCCACCGGGACAGGGAACACTGAAGCTTTCTTT. This translates into CATGTGNTEAFF.

This clone has more than one count but fewer than ten. The J gene is TRBJ1-5, the V gene TRBV7-2; D unclear. Germline CDR1 and CDR2: SGHTA and FQGNSA. The ends were cut back, 5 bases at V and 6 bases at J, with 20 bases in the middle. This CDR3 has 16 amino acids. The CDR3 loop reads CASSPTPTAPSQPQHF. CDR3 nucleotide sequence: TGTGCCAGCAGCCCCACTCCGACCGCCCCTAGTCAGCCCCAGCATTTT.

The genes are TRBV19 and TRBJ2-1, with TRBD2 identical over 11 bases. Germline CDR1 and CDR2: LNHDA and SQIVND (reference sequence). V gave up 3 bases and J gave up 5 bases; unmatched junction bases: 3. The CDR3 has 15 residues. As DNA, the CDR3 is TGTGCCAGTAGTATTCTAGCGGGAGGCGACAATGAGCAGTTCTTC. It specifies CASSILAGGDNEQFF.

This clone was counted only a few times. CDR3 protein: CASSPTGIKGYEQYF. The DNA for the CDR3 is TGTGCCAGCTCACCGACAGGGATAAAAGGCTACGAGCAGTACTTC. The chain has TRBV18 and TRBJ2-7; 7 nucleotides match TRBD1. Unmatched junction bases numbered 8, after V lost 3 bases and J lost 3 bases. CDR3 length equals 15 residues. Germline V gives CDR1 KGHSH, CDR2 LQKENI.

The genes are TRBV3-1 (or the pseudogene TRBV3-2) and TRBJ1-2; 8 positions agree with TRBD1. The CDR3 covers 12 residues. The V gene end was trimmed by 3 bases and the J gene end by 8 bases; junction bases not matched to a gene: 2. Germline-derived CDR1 and CDR2 are LGHDT and YNNKEL (reference sequence). The CDR3 DNA reads TGTGCCAGCAGCCACCCAGGGGGCGGCTACACCTTC. It specifies CASSHPGGGYTF.

This chain connects TRBV28 to TRBJ1-5, with a tentative D call TRBD1 (5 bases). Trimming took 6 bases from V and 0 from J, leaving 12 bases between them. Germline CDR1 is MDHEN and CDR2 is SYDVKM. CDR3 length: 15 amino acids. CDR3 loop: CASRGRGGSNQPQHF. For the CDR3, the DNA is TGTGCCAGCAGGGGGCGGGGTGGTAGCAATCAGCCCCAGCATTTT. Full variable domain (remainder filled in from reference TRBV28 and TRBJ1-5): DVKVTQSSRYLVKRTGEKVFLECVQDMDHENMFWYRQDPGLGLRLIYFSYDVKMKEKGDIPEGYSVSREKKERFSLILESASTNQTSMYLCASRGRGGSNQPQHFGDGTRLSIL.

CDR3 nucleotide sequence: TGCGCGCCCCGGGACACGAGCACAGATACGCAGTATTTT. Encoded protein: CAPRDTSTDTQYF. V usage is TRBV29-1 and J usage is TRBJ2-3; possibly TRBD1 for D (6 bases). Per germline, CDR1 SQVTM and CDR2 ANQGSEA. The CDR3 loop spans 13 amino acids.

The rearrangement uses TRBV6-4 and TRBJ1-6; 11 bases are shared with TRBD1. The V segment lost 4 bases and the J segment 9 bases; nucleotides outside the gene matches: 8. Germline CDR1 and CDR2: MRHNA and SNTAGT. CDR3 size: 16 residues. The CDR3 is CASSGYRTGGVSPLHF. DNA for the CDR3: TGTGCCAGCAGTGGGTATCGGACAGGGGGCGTTTCACCCCTCCACTTT.

The J gene is TRBJ2-7, the V gene TRBV2, with 7 bases matching TRBD1. Germline lookup yields CDR1 SNHLY and CDR2 FYNNEI. V lost 3 bases to trimming and J lost 3 bases; unmatched junction nucleotides: 5. The CDR3 is 14 residues long. CDR3 in amino acids: CASSDGDSNYEQYF. Here the CDR3 DNA reads TGTGCCAGCAGTGACGGGGACAGTAACTACGAGCAGTACTTC.

The V and J genes are TRBV3-1 (or the pseudogene TRBV3-2) and TRBJ2-1; 7 bases map to TRBD2. V was pared by 1 base and J by 4 bases, with 4 bases of the junction left unmatched. This CDR3 has 15 residues. The germline V gene has CDR1 LGHDT and CDR2 YNNKEL (reference sequence). CDR3 DNA: TGTGCCAGCAGCCAAGGTCCTAGCGGATACAATGAGCAGTTCTTC. Its translation: CASSQGPSGYNEQFF.

The rearrangement joins TRBV5-1 to TRBJ2-1; 9 nucleotides agree with TRBD2. Germline V gives CDR1 SGHRS, CDR2 YFSETQ. The trim removed 4 bases at V and 4 bases at J, leaving 9 bases unmatched. The length of the CDR3 is 16 residues. DNA of the CDR3: TGCGCCAGCAGCCCGGCGGGAGGGGCGTCGTACAATGAGCAGTTCTTC. Translation gives CASSPAGGASYNEQFF.

The genes are TRBV28 and TRBJ2-2; D possibly corresponds to TRBD1 (6 bases). The CDR3 has 16 residues. Germline V gene lookup returns CDR1 MDHEN and CDR2 SYDVKM. V shed 5 bases and J shed 3 bases, with 16 bases lying between them. CDR3 DNA: TGTGCCAGCAGTCGATACAGGGTGTCGGACACCGGGGAGCTGTTTTTT. Translation: CASSRYRVSDTGELFF.

The chain carries TRBV21-1 and TRBJ2-4; TRBD1, the table's D call, lacks a check against the DNA. TRBV21-1 is a pseudogene segment. The CDR3 is 13 amino acids. CDR3 sequence reads: CASVLRVRNIQYF. The CDR3 DNA follows: TGTGCCAGTGTACTCAGGGTTCGGAACATTCAGTACTTC.

The chain employs TRBV2 and TRBJ1-4; 9 bases agree with TRBD1. The CDR3 is 14 residues long. V was clipped by 4 bases and J by 6 bases; unmatched bases: 3. Germline lookup yields CDR1 SNHLY and CDR2 FYNNEI. The CDR3 bases are TGTGCCAGCAGTGCGAGGACAGGGGATGAAAAACTGTTTTTT. It specifies CASSARTGDEKLFF.

The V call is TRBV19, the J call TRBJ2-7; 7 positions match TRBD1. The CDR3 extends over 13 amino acids. CDR1 is LNHDA, CDR2 SQIVND, per germline (reference sequence). The V and J ends lost 3 bases and 2 bases, in that order; junction bases with no gene match: 1. The CDR3: CASSMGQTYEQYF. The CDR3 DNA reads as TGTGCCAGTAGTATGGGACAGACCTACGAGCAGTACTTC. The full variable domain, with the rest looked up from reference TRBV19 and TRBJ2-7, is DGGITQSPKYLFRKEGQNVTLSCEQNLNHDAMYWYRQDPGQGLRLIYYSQIVNDFQKGDIAEGYSVSREKKESFPLTVTSAQKNPTAFYLCASSMGQTYEQYFGPGTRLTVT.

The rearrangement uses TRBV27 and TRBJ2-4; TRBD1 matches 10 bases. The CDR3 length is 17 residues. Germline values: CDR1 MNHEY, CDR2 SMNVEV (reference sequence). V shed 5 bases and J 5 bases; nucleotides not matched to a gene: 12. This chain's CDR3 is CASSRQRTGGGENIQYF. The CDR3 DNA sequence: TGTGCCAGCAGTCGCCAGAGGACAGGGGGGGGAGAAAACATTCAGTACTTC.

Only a few counts were recorded for this clone. The chain joins TRBV29-1 to TRBJ2-5, with TRBD2 matching over 8 bases. The CDR3 totals 24 residues. Germline CDR1 and CDR2: SQVTM and ANQGSEA. With 0 bases clipped from V and 4 bases from J, the junction kept 34 bases outside the gene matches. CDR3 DNA sequence: TGCAGCGTTGAAGAGAGGACCCGCCGGGAAGGAATCTCGGGGGGGCGCTTCCCCTTAGAGACCCAGTACTTC. This encodes CSVEERTRREGISGGRFPLETQYF. Combining the CDR3 with reference TRBV29-1 and TRBJ2-5 gives the whole variable domain SAVISQKPSRDICQRGTSLTIQCQVDSQVTMMFWYRQQPGQSLTLIATANQGSEATYESGFVIDKFPISRPNLTFSTLTVSNMSPEDSSIYLCSVEERTRREGISGGRFPLETQYFGPGTRLLVL.